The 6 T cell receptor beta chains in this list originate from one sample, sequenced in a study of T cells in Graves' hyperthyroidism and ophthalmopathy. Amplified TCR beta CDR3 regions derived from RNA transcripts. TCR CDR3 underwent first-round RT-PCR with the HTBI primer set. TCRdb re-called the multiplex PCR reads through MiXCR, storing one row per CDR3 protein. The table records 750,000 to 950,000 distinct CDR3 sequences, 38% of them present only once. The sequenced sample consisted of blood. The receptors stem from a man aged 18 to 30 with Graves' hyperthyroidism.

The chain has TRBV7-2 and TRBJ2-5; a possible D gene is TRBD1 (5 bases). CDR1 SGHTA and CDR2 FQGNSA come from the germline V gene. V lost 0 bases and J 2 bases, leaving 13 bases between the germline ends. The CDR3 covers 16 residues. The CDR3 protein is CASSLAVPRGQETQYF. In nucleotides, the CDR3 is TGTGCCAGCAGCTTAGCCGTCCCTAGGGGACAAGAGACCCAGTACTTC. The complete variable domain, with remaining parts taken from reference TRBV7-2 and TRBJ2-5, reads GAGVSQSPSNKVTEKGKDVELRCDPISGHTALYWYRQSLGQGLEFLIYFQGNSAPDKSGLPSDRFSAERTGGSVSTLTIQRTQQEDSAVYLCASSLAVPRGQETQYFGPGTRLLVL.

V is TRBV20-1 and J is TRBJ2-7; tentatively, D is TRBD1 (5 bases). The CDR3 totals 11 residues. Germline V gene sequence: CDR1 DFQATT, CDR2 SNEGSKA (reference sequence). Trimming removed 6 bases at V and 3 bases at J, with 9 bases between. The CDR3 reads CSADDSYEQYF. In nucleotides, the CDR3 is TGCAGTGCAGACGACAGCTACGAGCAGTACTTC.

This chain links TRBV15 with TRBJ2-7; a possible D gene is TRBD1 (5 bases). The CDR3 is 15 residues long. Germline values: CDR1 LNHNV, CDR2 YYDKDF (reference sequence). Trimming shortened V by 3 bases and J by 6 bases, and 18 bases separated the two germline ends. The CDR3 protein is CATSSASSRRGEQYF. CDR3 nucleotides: TGTGCCACCAGCAGTGCTAGTAGTAGAAGGGGCGAGCAGTACTTC.

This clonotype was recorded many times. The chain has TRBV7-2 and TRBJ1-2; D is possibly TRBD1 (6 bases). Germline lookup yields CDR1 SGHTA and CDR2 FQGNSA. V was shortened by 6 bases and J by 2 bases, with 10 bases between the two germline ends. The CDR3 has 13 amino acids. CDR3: CASSLQGNYGYTF. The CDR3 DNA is TGTGCCAGCAGTCTACAGGGCAACTATGGCTACACCTTC. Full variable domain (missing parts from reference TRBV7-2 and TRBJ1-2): GAGVSQSPSNKVTEKGKDVELRCDPISGHTALYWYRQSLGQGLEFLIYFQGNSAPDKSGLPSDRFSAERTGGSVSTLTIQRTQQEDSAVYLCASSLQGNYGYTFGSGTRLTVV.

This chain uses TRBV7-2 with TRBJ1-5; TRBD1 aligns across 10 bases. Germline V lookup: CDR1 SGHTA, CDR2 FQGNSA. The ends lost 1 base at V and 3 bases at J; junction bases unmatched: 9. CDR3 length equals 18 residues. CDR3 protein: CASSLERGQGRHNQPQHF. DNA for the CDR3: TGTGCCAGCAGCTTAGAACGGGGACAGGGGCGGCACAATCAGCCCCAGCATTTT.

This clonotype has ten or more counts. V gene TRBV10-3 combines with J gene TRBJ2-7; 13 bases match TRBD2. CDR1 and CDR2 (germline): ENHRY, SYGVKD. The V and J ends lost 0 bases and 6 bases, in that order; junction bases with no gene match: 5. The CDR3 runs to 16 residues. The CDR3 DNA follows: TGTGCCATCAGTGAGTCGAGGACTAGCGGGGGCCTCGAGCAGTACTTC. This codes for CAISESRTSGGLEQYF.